This record looks at one TCR beta chain sequence and its context. Sequencing was performed with immunoSEQ multiplex PCR; in TCRdb, only in-frame clones are kept and a portion is missing. This sample yields 200,000 to 250,000 clones, of which 85% are seen a single time; approximately 8.6% belongs to the top ten. The data originate from a study of blood T cell repertoires in COVID-19. The V gene end was trimmed by 6 bases and the J gene end by 4 bases; junction bases not matched to a gene: 9. There are 15 residues in the CDR3. Looked up from germline, CDR1 is MNHEY and CDR2 is SVGAGI. This chain connects TRBV6-5 to TRBJ1-3; 7 bases fit TRBD1. The sequenced material came from PBMCs or T cells enriched from blood (not recorded which). The clonotype was recovered from a woman between 50 and 59 years old with acute COVID-19. CDR3 amino acids: CASRKEGARGNTIYF. CDR3 in DNA: TGTGCCAGCAGAAAAGAGGGGGCGCGGGGAAACACCATATATTTT.